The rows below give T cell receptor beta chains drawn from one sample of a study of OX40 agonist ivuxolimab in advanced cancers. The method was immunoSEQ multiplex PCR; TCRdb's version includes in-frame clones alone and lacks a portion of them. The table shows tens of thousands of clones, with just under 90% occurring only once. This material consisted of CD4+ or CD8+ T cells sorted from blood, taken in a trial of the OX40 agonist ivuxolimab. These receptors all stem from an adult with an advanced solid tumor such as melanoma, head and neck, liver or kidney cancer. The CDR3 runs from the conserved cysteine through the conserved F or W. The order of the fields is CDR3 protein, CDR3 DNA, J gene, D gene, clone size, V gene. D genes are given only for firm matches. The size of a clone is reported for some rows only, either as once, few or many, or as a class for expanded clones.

CDR3: CTSSQEGGDTGELFF
DNA: TGCACCAGCAGCCAAGAGGGAGGGGACACCGGGGAGCTGTTTTTT
J: TRBJ2-2
D: NA
size: NA
V: TRBV1

CDR3: CASSAQGAAYEQYF
DNA: TGTGCCAGCAGTGCCCAGGGGGCAGCCTACGAGCAGTACTTC
J: TRBJ2-7
D: TRBD1
size: NA
V: TRBV6-1

CDR3: CASSLFAGNTEAFF
DNA: TGTGCCAGCAGTTTATTTGCCGGGAACACTGAAGCTTTCTTT
J: TRBJ1-1
D: NA
size: once
V: TRBV28

CDR3: CASSLSPENQSQHF
DNA: TGTGCCAGCAGTTTATCACCCGAGAATCAGTCCCAGCATTTT
J: TRBJ1-5
D: NA
size: NA
V: TRBV27

CDR3: CASSFGGGEAFF
DNA: TGTGCCAGCAGTTTTGGGGGTGGTGAAGCTTTCTTT
J: TRBJ1-1
D: NA
size: NA
V: TRBV28

CDR3: CSVETDRGISYEQYF
DNA: TGCAGCGTTGAAACCGACAGGGGGATATCCTACGAGCAGTACTTC
J: TRBJ2-7
D: TRBD1
size: once
V: TRBV29-1

CDR3: CASSPPIGTSGFDEQFF
DNA: TGTGCCAGCAGCCCCCCAATAGGGACTAGCGGCTTCGATGAGCAGTTCTTC
J: TRBJ2-1
D: TRBD2
size: NA
V: TRBV7-9

CDR3: CASSFEYTDTQYF
DNA: TGTGCCAGCAGTTTTGAGTACACAGATACGCAGTATTTT
J: TRBJ2-3
D: NA
size: NA
V: TRBV28

CDR3: CAISEDLGGRADTQYF
DNA: TGTGCCATCAGTGAAGACCTGGGTGGGAGAGCAGATACGCAGTATTTT
J: TRBJ2-3
D: NA
size: NA
V: TRBV10-3

CDR3: CASRVRGRDNEKLFF
DNA: TGTGCCAGCAGGGTCAGAGGGCGGGATAATGAAAAACTGTTTTTT
J: TRBJ1-4
D: NA
size: NA
V: TRBV27

CDR3: CASSPSGGHRTDTQYF
DNA: TGTGCCAGCAGCCCATCCGGGGGACACCGCACAGATACGCAGTATTTT
J: TRBJ2-3
D: NA
size: NA
V: TRBV9

CDR3: CASSRDTRDEKLFF
DNA: TGTGCCAGCAGCCGGGACACCCGGGATGAAAAACTGTTTTTT
J: TRBJ1-4
D: NA
size: NA
V: TRBV6-6

CDR3: CASSLVNYPSTDTQYF
DNA: TGTGCCAGCAGCTTAGTAAATTACCCTAGCACAGATACGCAGTATTTT
J: TRBJ2-3
D: NA
size: NA
V: TRBV7-8

CDR3: CASSSLWGQVYEQYF
DNA: TGTGCCAGCAGTTCCCTTTGGGGACAGGTGTACGAGCAGTACTTC
J: TRBJ2-7
D: TRBD1
size: medium-sized
V: TRBV27

CDR3: CASSPRGGGNTGELFF
DNA: TGTGCCAGCAGCCCGAGAGGGGGAGGGAACACCGGGGAGCTGTTTTTT
J: TRBJ2-2
D: NA
size: NA
V: TRBV7-3

CDR3: CASSFNPAFLNTEAFF
DNA: TGTGCCAGCAGTTTCAACCCAGCATTTTTGAACACTGAAGCTTTCTTT
J: TRBJ1-1
D: NA
size: once
V: TRBV27

CDR3: CASSFGTFYEQYF
DNA: TGCGCCAGCAGCTTCGGGACTTTTTACGAGCAGTACTTC
J: TRBJ2-7
D: NA
size: NA
V: TRBV5-1